The 2 T cell receptor beta chains below all came from one sample that was sequenced in a study of blood T cell repertoires in COVID-19. The repertoire was sequenced with immunoSEQ multiplex PCR; TCRdb's copy has only in-frame clones and lacks some. The data contain more than 110,000 clones, around 89% of them singletons. The sequencing input was peripheral blood. Source of these receptors: a man aged 60 to 69 with active or convalescent COVID-19.

The chain is built from TRBV5-1 and TRBJ2-7, with 7 bases lining up with TRBD2. There are 14 residues in the CDR3. V shed 2 bases, J shed 5 bases, and the junction held 7 bases outside the gene matches. Looked up from germline, CDR1 is SGHRS and CDR2 is YFSETQ. The DNA of the CDR3 is TGCGCCAGCAGCTTCCTCAGGGCGGGGGACGAGCAGTACTTC. It yields the protein CASSFLRAGDEQYF.

The rearrangement uses TRBV24-1 and TRBJ1-1; TRBD1 aligns across 9 bases. V gave up 6 bases and J gave up 4 bases; unmatched junction bases: 8. CDR3 length: 15 amino acids. From germline, CDR1 is KGHDR and CDR2 SFDVKD. CDR3: CATSPSRTGATEAFF. CDR3 sequence (DNA): TGTGCCACCAGTCCTAGTCGGACAGGGGCCACTGAAGCTTTCTTT.